This T cell receptor beta chain was sequenced for a study of T cells in localized non-small cell lung cancer. Study findings and constraints: Those with higher blood T cell density had longer overall survival.

This clone was picked up a small number of times. The antigen is not known. Only in-frame clones appear in the TCRdb table, and some are missing; sequencing was by immunoSEQ multiplex PCR. Of more than 450 clones listed, around 20% are singletons. This CDR3 has 15 amino acids. Germline V gene data show CDR1 as LNHDA and CDR2 as SQIVND (reference sequence). V dropped 4 bases and J dropped 2; count of bases not matched to a gene: 2. The chain employs TRBV19 and TRBJ2-6; 7 bases fit TRBD1. This sequence originates from a female donor aged 60 or older with stage II squamous cell lung carcinoma. Sequenced here: normal lung tissue next to the tumor, sampled before any cancer treatment. The CDR3, as DNA: TGTGCCAGTAGTACTACAGGGGCTGGGGCCAACGTCCTGACTTTC. Protein sequence: CASSTTGAGANVLTF.